This record covers a single T cell receptor beta chain. Its antigen remains unknown. CDR1 and CDR2 from the germline V gene are SGHNT and YYREEE (reference sequence). V was pared by 4 bases and J by 6 bases, with 6 bases of the junction left unmatched. CDR3 length equals 13 residues. The PCR made use of 60 Vbeta and 13 Jbeta primers. The repertoire was sequenced with immunoSEQ multiplex PCR; TCRdb's copy has only in-frame clones and lacks some. Of fewer than 250,000 clones listed, 65% to 80% are singletons. The record originates from a study of cytomegalovirus exposure and HLA in healthy donors. General study results and limits: TCR beta sequences reportedly predicted most subjects' HLA-A and HLA-B alleles accurately.

The sequencing sample was made of PBMCs. This chain joins TRBV5-4 and TRBJ1-1; 7 bases are a match to TRBD1. The receptor was derived from a girl between 2 and 10 years old in good health and CMV-seronegative. In nucleotides, the CDR3 is TGTGCCAGCAGCGCCGGGACAGAACCTGAAGCTTTCTTT. Translated: CASSAGTEPEAFF.